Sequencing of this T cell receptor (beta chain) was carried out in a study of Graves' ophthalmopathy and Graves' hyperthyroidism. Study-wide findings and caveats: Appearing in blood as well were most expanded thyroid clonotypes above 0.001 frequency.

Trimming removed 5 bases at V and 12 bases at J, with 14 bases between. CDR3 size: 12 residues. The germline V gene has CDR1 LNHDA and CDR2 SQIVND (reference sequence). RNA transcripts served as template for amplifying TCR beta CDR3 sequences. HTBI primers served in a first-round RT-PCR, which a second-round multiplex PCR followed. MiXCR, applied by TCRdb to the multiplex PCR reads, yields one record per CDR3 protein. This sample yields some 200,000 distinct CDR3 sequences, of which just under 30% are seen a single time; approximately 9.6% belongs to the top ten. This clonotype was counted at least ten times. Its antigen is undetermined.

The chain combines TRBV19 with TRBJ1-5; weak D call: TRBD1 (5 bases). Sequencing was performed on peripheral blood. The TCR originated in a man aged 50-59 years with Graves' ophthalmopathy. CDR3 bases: TGTGCCAGTAGTGTTGGGACGGTCGGCCAGCATTTT. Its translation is CASSVGTVGQHF.